The 2 T cell receptor beta chains listed next were all sequenced from one sample in a study of technical replicates of blood from a few donors. Using immunoSEQ multiplex PCR, the repertoire was profiled, and TCRdb retains in-frame clones only, with some absent. The sample lists roughly 100,000 clones, around 95% occurring once. The sequenced sample was T cells isolated from PBMCs. The receptors originated from a human donor in good health.

V and J are TRBV7-6 and TRBJ2-7; D perhaps matches TRBD2 (6 bases). Trimming removed 5 bases at V and 6 bases at J, with 20 bases between. CDR3 size: 15 residues. CDR1 and CDR2 (germline): SGHVS, FNYEAQ. CDR3 nucleotides: TGTGCCAGCAGCCCACCGGGACTTAGCCTCAGCGAGCAGTACTTC. Its translation: CASSPPGLSLSEQYF.

The rearrangement uses TRBV20-1 and TRBJ1-6, with D possibly being TRBD1 (6 bases). Looked up from germline, CDR1 is DFQATT and CDR2 is SNEGSKA (reference sequence). V was clipped by 5 bases and J by 16 bases, with 12 bases between them. The CDR3 contains 10 residues. The CDR3 DNA follows: TGCAGTGCTTACAGGGAAAGGCTCCACTTT. This encodes CSAYRERLHF.